This T cell receptor beta chain emerged from a study of cytomegalovirus exposure and HLA in healthy donors. Study in general: Falling in the Caucasian-associated ancestry cluster were 80% to 85% of 300 to 500 genotyped donors.

Study-wide findings and caveats: Later analysis demonstrated an association between a missense DCLRE1C variant and TCR beta V- and J-gene trimming.

Trimming took 4 bases from V and 5 from J; bases not matched to a gene: 9. This CDR3 has 17 amino acids. Germline CDR1 is SGHNT and CDR2 is YYREEE (reference sequence). On this clone: What it recognizes is unknown.

PCR employed 60 Vbeta and 13 Jbeta primers. Using immunoSEQ multiplex PCR, the repertoire was profiled, and TCRdb retains in-frame clones only, with some absent. The sample carries approximately 130,000 clones, 75% to 90% recorded once. Samples came from healthy bone marrow donors. This chain uses TRBV5-4 with TRBJ2-1, with 13 bases identical to TRBD2. The TCR comes from a woman aged 45-65 years in good health and CMV-seropositive. The specimen sequenced was PBMCs. The CDR3 DNA sequence: TGTGCCAGCAGCCTCTCACGAACTAGCGGGGGGGACAATGAGCAGTTCTTC. Its translation is CASSLSRTSGGDNEQFF. Based on the CDR3 plus reference TRBV5-4 and TRBJ2-1, the full variable domain is ETGVTQSPTHLIKTRGQQVTLRCSSQSGHNTVSWYQQALGQGPQFIFQYYREEENGRGNFPPRFSGLQFPNYSSELNVNALELDDSALYLCASSLSRTSGGDNEQFFGPGTRLTVL.